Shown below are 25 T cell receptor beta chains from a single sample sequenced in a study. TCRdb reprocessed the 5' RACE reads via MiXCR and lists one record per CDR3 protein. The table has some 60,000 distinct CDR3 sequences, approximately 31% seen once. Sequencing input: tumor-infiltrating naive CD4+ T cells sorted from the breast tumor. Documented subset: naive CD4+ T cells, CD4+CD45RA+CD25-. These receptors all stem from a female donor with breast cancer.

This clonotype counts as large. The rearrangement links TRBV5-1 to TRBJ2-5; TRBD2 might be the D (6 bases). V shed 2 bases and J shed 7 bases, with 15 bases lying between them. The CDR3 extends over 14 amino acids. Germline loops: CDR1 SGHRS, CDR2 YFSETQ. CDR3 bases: TGCGCCAGCAGCTTTGGCGGGGAGCCCAGGACCCAGTACTTC. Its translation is CASSFGGEPRTQYF.

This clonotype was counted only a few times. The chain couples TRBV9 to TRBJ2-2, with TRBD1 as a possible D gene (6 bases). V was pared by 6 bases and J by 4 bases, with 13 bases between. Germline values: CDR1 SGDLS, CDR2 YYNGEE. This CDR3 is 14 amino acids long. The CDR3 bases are TGTGCCAGCACCAAAGGGGGTGGCACCGGGGAGCTGTTTTTT. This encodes CASTKGGGTGELFF.

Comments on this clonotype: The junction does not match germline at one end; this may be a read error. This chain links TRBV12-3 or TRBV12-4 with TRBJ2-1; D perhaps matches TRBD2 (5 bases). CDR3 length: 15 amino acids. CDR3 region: CASSPRGPSYNEQFF. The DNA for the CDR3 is TGTGCCAGCAGTCCCCGCGGGCCTTCCTACAATGAGCAATTCTTC.

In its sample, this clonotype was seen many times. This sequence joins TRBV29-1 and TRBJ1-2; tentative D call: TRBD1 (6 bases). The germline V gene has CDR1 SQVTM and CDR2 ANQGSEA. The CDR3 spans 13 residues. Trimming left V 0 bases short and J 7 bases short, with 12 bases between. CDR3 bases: TGCAGCGTTGAAGATCCCCAGGGGAGTGGCTACACCTTC. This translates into CSVEDPQGSGYTF.

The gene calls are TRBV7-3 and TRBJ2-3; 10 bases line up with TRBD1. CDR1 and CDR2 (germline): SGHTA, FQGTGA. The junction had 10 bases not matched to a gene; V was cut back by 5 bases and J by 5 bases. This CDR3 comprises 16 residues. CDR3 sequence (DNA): TGTGCCAGCAGCCCCCTCGACAGGGGGCAAAGAGATACGCAGTATTTT. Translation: CASSPLDRGQRDTQYF.

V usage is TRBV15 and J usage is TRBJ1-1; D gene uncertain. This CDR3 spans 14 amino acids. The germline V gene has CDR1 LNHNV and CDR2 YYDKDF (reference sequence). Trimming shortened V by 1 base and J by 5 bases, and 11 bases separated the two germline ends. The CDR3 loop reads CATSRGQRETEAFF. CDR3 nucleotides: TGTGCCACCAGCAGAGGACAAAGGGAGACTGAAGCTTTCTTT.

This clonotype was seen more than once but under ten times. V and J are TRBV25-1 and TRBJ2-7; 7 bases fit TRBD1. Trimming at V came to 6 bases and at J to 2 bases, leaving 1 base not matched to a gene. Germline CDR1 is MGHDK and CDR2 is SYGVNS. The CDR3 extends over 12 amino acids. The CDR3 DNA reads TGTGCCAGCAGGGGACAGACCTACGAGCAGTACTTC. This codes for CASRGQTYEQYF.

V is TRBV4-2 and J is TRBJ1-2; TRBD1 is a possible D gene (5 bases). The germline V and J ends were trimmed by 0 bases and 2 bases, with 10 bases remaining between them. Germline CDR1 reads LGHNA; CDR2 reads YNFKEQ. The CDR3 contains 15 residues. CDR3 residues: CASSQDPDNNYGYTF. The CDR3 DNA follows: TGTGCCAGCAGCCAAGATCCGGACAACAACTATGGCTACACCTTC.

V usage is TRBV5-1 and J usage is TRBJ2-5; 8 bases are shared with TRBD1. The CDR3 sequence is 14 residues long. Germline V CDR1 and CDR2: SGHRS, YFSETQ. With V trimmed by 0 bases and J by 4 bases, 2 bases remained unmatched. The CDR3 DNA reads TGCGCCAGCAGCTTGGCCAGGGGGCGAGAGACCCAGTACTTC. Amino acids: CASSLARGRETQYF.

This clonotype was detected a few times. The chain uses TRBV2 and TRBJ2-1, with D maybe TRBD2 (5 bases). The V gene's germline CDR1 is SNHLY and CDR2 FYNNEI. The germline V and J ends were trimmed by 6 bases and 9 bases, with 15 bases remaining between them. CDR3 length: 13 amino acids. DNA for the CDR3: TGTGCCAGCAGGACTACCGCCGGATCTGAGCAGTTCTTC. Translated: CASRTTAGSEQFF.

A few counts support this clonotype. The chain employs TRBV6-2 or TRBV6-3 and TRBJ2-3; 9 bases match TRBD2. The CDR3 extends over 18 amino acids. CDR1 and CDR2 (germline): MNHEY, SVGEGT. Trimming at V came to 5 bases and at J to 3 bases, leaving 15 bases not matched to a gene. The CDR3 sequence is CASSIGGSGSSWTDTQYF. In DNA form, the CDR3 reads TGTGCCAGCAGTATCGGTGGTAGCGGGAGTTCGTGGACAGATACGCAGTATTTT.

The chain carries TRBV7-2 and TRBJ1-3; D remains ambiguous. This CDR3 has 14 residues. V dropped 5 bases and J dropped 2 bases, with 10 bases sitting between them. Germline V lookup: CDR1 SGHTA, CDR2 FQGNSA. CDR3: CASSLTSTGNTIYF. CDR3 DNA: TGTGCCAGCAGCCTGACTTCCACTGGAAACACCATATATTTT.

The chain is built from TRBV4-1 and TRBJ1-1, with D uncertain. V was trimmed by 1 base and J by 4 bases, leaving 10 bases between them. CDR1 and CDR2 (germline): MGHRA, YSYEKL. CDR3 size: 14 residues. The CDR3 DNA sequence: TGCGCCAGCAGCCAAGGAGGGAGAAGCACTGAAGCTTTCTTT. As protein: CASSQGGRSTEAFF.

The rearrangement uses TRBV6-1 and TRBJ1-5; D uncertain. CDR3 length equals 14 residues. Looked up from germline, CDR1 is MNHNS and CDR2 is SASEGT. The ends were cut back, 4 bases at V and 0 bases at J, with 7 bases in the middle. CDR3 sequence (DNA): TGTGCCAGCAGTGGCCTTAATAGCAATCAGCCCCAGCATTTT. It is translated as CASSGLNSNQPQHF.

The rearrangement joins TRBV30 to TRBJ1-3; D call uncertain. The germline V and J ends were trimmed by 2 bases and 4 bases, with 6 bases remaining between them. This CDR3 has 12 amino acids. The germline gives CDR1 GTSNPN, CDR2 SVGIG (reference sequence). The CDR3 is CAWSRMGNTIYF. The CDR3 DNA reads TGTGCCTGGAGTCGGATGGGAAACACCATATATTTT.

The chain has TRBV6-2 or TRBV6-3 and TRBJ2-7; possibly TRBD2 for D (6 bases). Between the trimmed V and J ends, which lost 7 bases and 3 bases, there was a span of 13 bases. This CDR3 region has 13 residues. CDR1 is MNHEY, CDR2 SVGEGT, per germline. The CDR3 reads CASKSGTLYEQYF. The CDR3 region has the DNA TGTGCCAGCAAGTCCGGGACTCTCTACGAGCAGTACTTC.

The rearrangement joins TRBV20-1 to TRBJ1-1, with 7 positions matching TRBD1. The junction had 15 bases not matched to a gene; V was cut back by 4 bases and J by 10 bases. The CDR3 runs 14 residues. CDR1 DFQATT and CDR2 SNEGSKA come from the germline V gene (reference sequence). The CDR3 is CSAKRGRGSAVAFF. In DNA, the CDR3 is TGCAGTGCTAAAAGGGGGCGCGGGTCTGCTGTAGCTTTCTTT.

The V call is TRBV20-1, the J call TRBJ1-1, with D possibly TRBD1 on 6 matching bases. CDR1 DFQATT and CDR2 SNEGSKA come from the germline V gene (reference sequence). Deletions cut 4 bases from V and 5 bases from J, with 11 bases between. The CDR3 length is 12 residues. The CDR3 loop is CSAITGSTEAFF. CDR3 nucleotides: TGCAGTGCTATCACAGGGTCTACTGAAGCTTTCTTT.

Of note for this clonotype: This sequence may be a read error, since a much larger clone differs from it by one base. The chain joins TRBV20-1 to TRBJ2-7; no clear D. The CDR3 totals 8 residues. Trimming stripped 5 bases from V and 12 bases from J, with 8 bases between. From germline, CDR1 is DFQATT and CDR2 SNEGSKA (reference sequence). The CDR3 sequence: CSAPRRYF. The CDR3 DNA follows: TGCAGTGCTCCACGGCGGTACTTC.

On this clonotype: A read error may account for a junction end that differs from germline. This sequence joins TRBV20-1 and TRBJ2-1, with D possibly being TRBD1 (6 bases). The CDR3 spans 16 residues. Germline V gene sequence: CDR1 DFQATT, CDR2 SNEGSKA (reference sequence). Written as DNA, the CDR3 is TGCAGGGCTAGAGCCTTACAGGGACAAATGAATGATGAGCAGTTCTTC. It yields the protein CRARALQGQMNDEQFF.

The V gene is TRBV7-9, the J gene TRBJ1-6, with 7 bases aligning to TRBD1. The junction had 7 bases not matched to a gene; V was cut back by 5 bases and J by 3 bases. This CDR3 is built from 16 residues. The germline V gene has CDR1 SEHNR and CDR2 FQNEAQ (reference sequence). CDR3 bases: TGTGCCAGCAGCACACTCCGGGACAGCTATAATTCACCCCTCCACTTT. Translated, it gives CASSTLRDSYNSPLHF.

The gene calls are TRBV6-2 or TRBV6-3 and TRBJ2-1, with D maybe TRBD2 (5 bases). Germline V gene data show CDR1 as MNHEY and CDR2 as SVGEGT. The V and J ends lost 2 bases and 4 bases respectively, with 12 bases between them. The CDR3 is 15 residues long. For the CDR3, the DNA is TGTGCCAGCAGTTACGGGAGAGCCTCTTACAATGAGCAGTTCTTC. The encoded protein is CASSYGRASYNEQFF.

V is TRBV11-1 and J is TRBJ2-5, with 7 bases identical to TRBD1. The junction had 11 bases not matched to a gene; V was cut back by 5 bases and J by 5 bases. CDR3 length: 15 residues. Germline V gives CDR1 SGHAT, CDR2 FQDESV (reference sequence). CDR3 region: CASSGPDRASETQYF. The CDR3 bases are TGTGCCAGCAGCGGACCAGACAGGGCGAGCGAGACCCAGTACTTC.

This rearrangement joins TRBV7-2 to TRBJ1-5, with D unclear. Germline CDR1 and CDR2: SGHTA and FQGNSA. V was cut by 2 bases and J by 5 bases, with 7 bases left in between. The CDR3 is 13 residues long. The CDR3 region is CASSLLIDQPQHF. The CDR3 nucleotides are TGTGCCAGCAGCTTATTGATCGATCAGCCCCAGCATTTT.

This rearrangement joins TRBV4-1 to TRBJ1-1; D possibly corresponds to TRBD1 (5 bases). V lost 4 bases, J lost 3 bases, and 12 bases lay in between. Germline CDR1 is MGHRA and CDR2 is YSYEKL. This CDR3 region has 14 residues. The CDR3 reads CASSLHETDTEAFF. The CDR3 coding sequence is TGCGCCAGCAGCCTACATGAGACAGACACTGAAGCTTTCTTT.